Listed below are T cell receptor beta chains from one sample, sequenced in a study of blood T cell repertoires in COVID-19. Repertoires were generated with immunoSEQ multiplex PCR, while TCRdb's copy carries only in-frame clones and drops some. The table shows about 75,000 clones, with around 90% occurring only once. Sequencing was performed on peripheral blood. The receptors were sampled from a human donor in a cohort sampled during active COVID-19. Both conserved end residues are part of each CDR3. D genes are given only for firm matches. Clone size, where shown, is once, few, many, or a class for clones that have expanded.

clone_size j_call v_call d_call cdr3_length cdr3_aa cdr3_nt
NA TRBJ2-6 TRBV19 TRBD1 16 CASYDRGSSGANVLTF TGTGCCAGTTACGACAGGGGGTCCTCTGGGGCCAACGTCCTGACTTTC
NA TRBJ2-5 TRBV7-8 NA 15 CASSLSRSPGETQYF TGTGCCAGCAGCTTATCCCGGTCCCCAGGGGAGACCCAGTACTTC
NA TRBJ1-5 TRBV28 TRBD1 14 CASRPGQGGQPQHF TGTGCCAGCAGGCCTGGACAGGGCGGTCAGCCCCAGCATTTT
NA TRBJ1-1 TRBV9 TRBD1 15 CASSGRTGSGTEAFF TGTGCCAGCAGCGGTAGGACAGGGTCGGGCACTGAAGCTTTCTTT
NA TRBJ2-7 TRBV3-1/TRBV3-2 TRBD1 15 CASSQYRTGPYEQYF TGTGCCAGCAGCCAATATCGGACAGGGCCCTACGAGCAGTACTTC
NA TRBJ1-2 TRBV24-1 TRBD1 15 CATSDSTGFNYGYTF TGTGCCACCAGTGATTCGACAGGGTTTAACTATGGCTACACCTTC
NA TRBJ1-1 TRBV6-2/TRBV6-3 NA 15 CASSYTPTVNTEAFF TGTGCCAGCAGTTACACCCCTACAGTGAACACTGAAGCTTTCTTT
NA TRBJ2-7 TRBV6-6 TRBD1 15 CASSNYPGTGGEQYF TGTGCCAGCAGCAACTACCCCGGGACAGGGGGCGAGCAGTACTTC
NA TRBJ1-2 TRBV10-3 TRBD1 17 CAISGTSRDRGDYGYTF TGTGCCATCAGTGGGACATCCCGGGACAGGGGTGACTATGGCTACACCTTC
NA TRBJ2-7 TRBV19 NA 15 CASSAGTTNYYEQYF TGTGCCAGTAGTGCTGGAACGACAAATTACTACGAGCAGTACTTC
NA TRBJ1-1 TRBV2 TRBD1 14 CASTLTGVNTEAFF TGTGCCAGCACTCTGACAGGGGTGAACACTGAAGCTTTCTTT
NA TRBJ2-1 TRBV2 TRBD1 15 CASSEEQGSYNEQFF TGTGCCAGCAGTGAGGAACAGGGGTCCTACAATGAGCAGTTCTTC
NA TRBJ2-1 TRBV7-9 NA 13 CASSLVLRGEQFF TGTGCCAGCAGCTTAGTGTTGAGAGGTGAGCAGTTCTTC
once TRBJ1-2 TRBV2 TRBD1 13 CASRRQGNNGYTF TGTGCCAGCAGGCGACAGGGGAACAATGGCTACACCTTC
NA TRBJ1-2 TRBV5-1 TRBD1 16 CASSLGILGGNYGYTF TGCGCCAGCAGCTTGGGAATTCTAGGGGGCAACTATGGCTACACCTTC
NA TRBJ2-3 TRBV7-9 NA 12 CASSSRVDTQYF TGTGCCAGCAGCTCCCGTGTCGATACGCAGTATTTT
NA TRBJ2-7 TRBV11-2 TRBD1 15 CASSLGRTGAYEQYF TGTGCCAGCAGCTTAGGGCGGACAGGGGCCTACGAGCAGTACTTC
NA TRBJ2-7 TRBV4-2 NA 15 CASSLEPSGPYEQYF TGTGCCAGCAGCCTTGAGCCGAGTGGGCCTTACGAGCAGTACTTC
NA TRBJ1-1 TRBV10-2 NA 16 CASSESGGGMNTEAFF TGCGCCAGCAGCGAATCAGGTGGGGGGATGAACACTGAAGCTTTCTTT
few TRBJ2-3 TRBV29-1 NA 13 CSVFPTGTDTQYF TGCAGCGTATTCCCCACGGGGACAGATACGCAGTATTTT
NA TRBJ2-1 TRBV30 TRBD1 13 CAWEGTGAGEQFF TGTGCCTGGGAGGGAACAGGGGCGGGTGAGCAGTTCTTC
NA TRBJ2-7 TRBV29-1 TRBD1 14 CSVGHRDRVHEQYF TGCAGCGTTGGGCACCGGGACAGGGTCCACGAGCAGTACTTC
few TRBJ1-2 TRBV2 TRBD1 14 CASSVGQGAHGYTF TGTGCCAGCAGTGTCGGACAGGGGGCCCATGGCTACACCTTC
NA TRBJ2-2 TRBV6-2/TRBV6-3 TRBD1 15 CASSWGQGLLGELFF TGTGCCAGCAGTTGGGGACAGGGTCTTTTGGGGGAGCTGTTTTTT
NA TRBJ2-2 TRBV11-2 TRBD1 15 CASSRQGVDTGELFF TGTGCCAGCAGCCGACAGGGGGTCGACACCGGGGAGCTGTTTTTT
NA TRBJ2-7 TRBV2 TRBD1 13 CASSLGTGGEQYF TGTGCCAGCAGTTTGGGGACAGGGGGTGAGCAGTACTTC
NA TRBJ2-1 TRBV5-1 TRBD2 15 CASRDSGGTYNEQFF TGCGCCAGCAGAGATAGCGGGGGAACGTACAATGAGCAGTTCTTC
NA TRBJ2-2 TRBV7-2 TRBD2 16 CASSFSRGGGTGELFF TGTGCCAGCAGCTTTTCGCGGGGGGGCGGCACCGGGGAGCTGTTTTTT
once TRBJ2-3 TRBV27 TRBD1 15 CASSLSTGGTDTQYF TGTGCCAGCAGTTTATCGACAGGGGGCACAGATACGCAGTATTTT
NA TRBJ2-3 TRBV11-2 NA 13 CASSSGASDTQYF TGTGCCAGCAGCTCCGGTGCCTCGGATACGCAGTATTTT
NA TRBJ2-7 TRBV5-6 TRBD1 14 CASSWGQGSYEQYF TGTGCCAGCAGCTGGGGACAGGGATCCTACGAGCAGTACTTC
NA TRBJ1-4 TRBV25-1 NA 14 CASKGVLQGEKLFF TGTGCCAGCAAGGGGGTCCTTCAAGGTGAAAAACTGTTTTTT
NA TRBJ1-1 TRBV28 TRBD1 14 CASSHGQGRTEAFF TGTGCCAGCAGTCACGGACAGGGGCGCACTGAAGCTTTCTTT
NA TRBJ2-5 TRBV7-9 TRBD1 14 CASSPQDRDQTQYF TGTGCCAGCAGCCCACAGGACAGGGATCAGACCCAGTACTTC
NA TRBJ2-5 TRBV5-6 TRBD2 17 CASSWRTSGRIQETQYF TGTGCCAGCAGCTGGAGGACTAGCGGGAGAATCCAAGAGACCCAGTACTTC
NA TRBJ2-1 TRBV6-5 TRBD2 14 CASKVGGSYNEQFF TGTGCCAGCAAAGTGGGGGGGTCCTACAATGAGCAGTTCTTC
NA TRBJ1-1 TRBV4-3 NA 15 CASSQDWGVNTEAFF TGCGCCAGCAGCCAAGACTGGGGGGTTAACACTGAAGCTTTCTTT
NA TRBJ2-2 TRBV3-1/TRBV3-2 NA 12 CASSLGTGELFF TGTGCCAGCAGCCTCGGCACCGGGGAGCTGTTTTTT
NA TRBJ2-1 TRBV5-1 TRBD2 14 CASSVGTSGIEQFF TGCGCCAGCAGCGTGGGGACTAGCGGGATTGAGCAGTTCTTC
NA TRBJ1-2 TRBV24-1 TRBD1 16 CATSGGTGQTTYGYTF TGTGCCACCAGTGGTGGGACAGGGCAGACCACATATGGCTACACCTTC
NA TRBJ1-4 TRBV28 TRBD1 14 CASSQGQGGEKLFF TGTGCCAGCAGTCAAGGACAGGGGGGAGAAAAACTGTTTTTT
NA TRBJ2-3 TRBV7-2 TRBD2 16 CASSSSSGGRTDTQYF TGTGCCAGCAGCTCATCTAGCGGGGGTCGGACAGATACGCAGTATTTT